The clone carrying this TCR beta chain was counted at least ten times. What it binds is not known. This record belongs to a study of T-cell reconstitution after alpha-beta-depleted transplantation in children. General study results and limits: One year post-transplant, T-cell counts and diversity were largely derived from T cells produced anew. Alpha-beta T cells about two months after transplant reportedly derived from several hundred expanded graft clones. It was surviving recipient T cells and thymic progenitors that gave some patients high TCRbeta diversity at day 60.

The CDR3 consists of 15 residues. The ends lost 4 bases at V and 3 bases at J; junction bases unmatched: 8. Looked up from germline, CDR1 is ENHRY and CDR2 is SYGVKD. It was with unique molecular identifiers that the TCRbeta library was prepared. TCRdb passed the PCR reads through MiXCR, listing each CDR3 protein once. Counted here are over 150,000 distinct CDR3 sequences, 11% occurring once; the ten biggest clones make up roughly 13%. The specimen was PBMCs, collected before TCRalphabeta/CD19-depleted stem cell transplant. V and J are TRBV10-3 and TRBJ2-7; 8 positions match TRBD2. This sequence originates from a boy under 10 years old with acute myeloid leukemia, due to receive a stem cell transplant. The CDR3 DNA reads TGTGCCATCAGTGGGCTGGTAGCGGGACTCTACGAGCAGTACTTC. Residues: CAISGLVAGLYEQYF.